This T cell receptor beta chain came from a study of blood T cell repertoires in COVID-19. The assay was immunoSEQ multiplex PCR, and TCRdb's table has in-frame clones only and misses some. The table shows tens of thousands of clones, with 87% occurring only once. Germline CDR1 and CDR2: DFQATT and SNEGSKA (reference sequence). Trimming pared 3 bases from V and 4 bases from J, leaving 6 bases between. The CDR3 has 11 amino acids. Sample: peripheral blood. This clonotype was obtained from a woman of 80 years or more with active or convalescent COVID-19. The genes are TRBV20-1 and TRBJ1-1; no firm D call. CDR3 nucleotide sequence: TGCAGTGCTAGGATGAGCACTGAAGCTTTCTTT. This sequence encodes CSARMSTEAFF.